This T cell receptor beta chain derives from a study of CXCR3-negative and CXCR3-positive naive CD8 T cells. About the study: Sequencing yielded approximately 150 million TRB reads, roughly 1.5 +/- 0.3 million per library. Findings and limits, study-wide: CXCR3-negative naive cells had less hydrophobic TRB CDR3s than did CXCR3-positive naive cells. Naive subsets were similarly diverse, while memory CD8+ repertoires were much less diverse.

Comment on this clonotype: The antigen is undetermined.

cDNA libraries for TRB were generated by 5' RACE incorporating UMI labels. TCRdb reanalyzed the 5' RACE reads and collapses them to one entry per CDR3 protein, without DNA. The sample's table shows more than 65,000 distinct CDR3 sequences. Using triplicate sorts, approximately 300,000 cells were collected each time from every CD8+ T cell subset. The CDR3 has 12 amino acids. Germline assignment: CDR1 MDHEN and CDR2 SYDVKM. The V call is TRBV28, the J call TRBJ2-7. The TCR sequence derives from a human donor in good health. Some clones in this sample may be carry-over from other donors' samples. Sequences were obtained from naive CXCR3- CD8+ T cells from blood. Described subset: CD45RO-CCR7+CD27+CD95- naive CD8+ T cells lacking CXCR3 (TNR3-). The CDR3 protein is CASSPLAYEQYF.